This entry lists 28 T cell receptor beta chains sequenced from one sample in a study of blood T cell repertoires in COVID-19. Only in-frame clones appear in the TCRdb table, and some are missing; sequencing was by immunoSEQ multiplex PCR. The table includes about 120,000 clones, 88% detected once. Source material: peripheral blood. The receptors shown here come from a woman in her forties or fifties with acute or convalescent COVID-19.

V gene TRBV2 combines with J gene TRBJ1-4; D remains unclear. Trimming took off 6 bases at V and 0 bases at J, with 11 bases between the two ends. Germline-derived CDR1 and CDR2 are SNHLY and FYNNEI. This CDR3 is 15 amino acids long. The CDR3 DNA follows: TGTGCCAGCAGCCCTTTTATTACAACTAATGAAAAACTGTTTTTT. Translated, it gives CASSPFITTNEKLFF.

The chain joins TRBV24-1 to TRBJ1-4, with a weak D call TRBD1 (5 bases). The CDR3 extends over 15 amino acids. Germline V CDR1 and CDR2: KGHDR, SFDVKD. The V and J ends lost 3 bases and 7 bases respectively, with 14 bases between them. This chain's CDR3 is CATSDARLGGEKLFF. Here the CDR3 DNA reads TGTGCCACCAGTGATGCTAGACTCGGGGGTGAAAAACTGTTTTTT.

The rearrangement joins TRBV6-5 to TRBJ2-7; TRBD1 might be the D (5 bases). Trimming took 8 bases from V and 7 from J, leaving 15 bases between them. Germline loops: CDR1 MNHEY, CDR2 SVGAGI. There are 12 residues in the CDR3. This CDR3 reads CASFQQVGEQYF. In DNA, the CDR3 is TGTGCCAGCTTCCAACAGGTCGGAGAGCAGTACTTC.

This chain links TRBV29-1 with TRBJ2-1; tentatively, D is TRBD2 (5 bases). The CDR3 covers 12 residues. Germline-derived CDR1 and CDR2 are SQVTM and ANQGSEA. V gave up 6 bases and J gave up 4 bases, with 10 bases separating them. CDR3 protein: CSVGPGYNEQFF. The CDR3 DNA sequence: TGCAGCGTCGGACCGGGGTACAATGAGCAGTTCTTC.

The CDR3 bases are TGCGCCAGCAGCGCCACCGGGACAGTAAATCAGCCCCAGCATTTT. This codes for CASSATGTVNQPQHF. The V and J genes are TRBV5-1 and TRBJ1-5, with 7 nucleotides matching TRBD1. The length of the CDR3 is 15 residues. Per the germline V gene, CDR1 is SGHRS and CDR2 is YFSETQ. The J segment lost 4 bases and the V segment lost 4 bases, leaving 8 bases of the junction unmatched. Drawing the rest from reference TRBV5-1 and TRBJ1-5, the complete variable domain is KAGVTQTPRYLIKTRGQQVTLSCSPISGHRSVSWYQQTPGQGLQFLFEYFSETQRNKGNFPGRFSGRQFSNSRSEMNVSTLELGDSALYLCASSATGTVNQPQHFGDGTRLSIL.

The chain recombines TRBV7-2 with TRBJ2-5; TRBD2 matches at 8 bases. The J segment lost 4 bases and the V segment lost 5 bases, leaving 6 bases of the junction unmatched. Germline CDR1 SGHTA, CDR2 FQGNSA. The CDR3 extends over 14 amino acids. CDR3 in DNA: TGTGCCAGCAGCGCAGCGGGAGCAGGAGAGACCCAGTACTTC. It codes for CASSAAGAGETQYF.

This clone was counted a single time. V gene TRBV30 combines with J gene TRBJ2-2, with D unresolved. The CDR3 extends over 12 amino acids. The V end lost 3 bases, the J end lost 5 bases, and 7 bases lay between the germline ends. Germline V gene data show CDR1 as GTSNPN and CDR2 as SVGIG (reference sequence). The CDR3 reads CAWRYSTGELFF. The CDR3 DNA reads as TGTGCCTGGAGGTATAGTACCGGGGAGCTGTTTTTT. Drawing the rest from reference TRBV30 and TRBJ2-2, the complete variable domain is SQTIHQWPATLVQPVGSPLSLECTVEGTSNPNLYWYRQAAGRGLQLLFYSVGIGQISSEVPQNLSASRPQDRQFILSSKKLLLSDSGFYLCAWRYSTGELFFGEGSRLTVL.

The chain combines TRBV10-3 with TRBJ2-7; 7 bases agree with TRBD2. CDR1 and CDR2 from the germline V gene are ENHRY and SYGVKD. J gave up 5 bases and V 5 bases, and 12 bases lay outside the gene matches. The CDR3 is 15 residues long. CDR3 sequence: CAISKGLAGADEQYF. The CDR3 DNA reads TGTGCCATCAGTAAGGGACTGGCGGGAGCGGACGAGCAGTACTTC.

The V and J genes are TRBV27 and TRBJ2-3; TRBD1 might be the D (6 bases). Germline assignment: CDR1 MNHEY and CDR2 SMNVEV (reference sequence). V was clipped by 8 bases and J by 2 bases, with 14 bases between them. This CDR3 is 14 amino acids long. The DNA of the CDR3 is TGTGCCAGCGCCGACAGGCTTTTCACAGATACGCAGTATTTT. Its protein is CASADRLFTDTQYF.

The chain employs TRBV12-3 or TRBV12-4 and TRBJ2-1; 8 positions agree with TRBD2. This CDR3 comprises 13 residues. Losses at the gene ends were 7 bases for V and 8 bases for J; bases not matched to a gene: 7. CDR3 bases: TGTGCCAGCAATCGAGCGGGAGTACATGAGCAGTTCTTC. Protein product: CASNRAGVHEQFF.

The rearrangement uses TRBV20-1 and TRBJ1-1, with D perhaps TRBD1 (6 bases). Germline CDR1 and CDR2: DFQATT and SNEGSKA (reference sequence). V dropped 3 bases and J dropped 6 bases, with 8 bases sitting between them. The CDR3 totals 11 residues. The CDR3: CSASRTAEAFF. The CDR3 DNA reads TGCAGTGCTAGTCGGACAGCTGAAGCTTTCTTT.

This clone was seen a single time. J is TRBJ1-1 and V is TRBV6-5; a weak D match, TRBD1 (5 bases). The germline CDR1 and CDR2 sequences are MNHEY and SVGAGI. With 0 bases removed from V and 3 bases from J, the gap between germline ends came to 11 bases. The CDR3 has 15 amino acids. CDR3 in amino acids: CASSYSTGWYTEAFF. In nucleotides, the CDR3 is TGTGCCAGCAGTTACTCCACAGGTTGGTACACTGAAGCTTTCTTT.

The V call is TRBV3-1 (or the pseudogene TRBV3-2), the J call TRBJ1-1; TRBD1 might be the D (5 bases). Germline values: CDR1 LGHDT, CDR2 YNNKEL (reference sequence). Trimming left V 4 bases short and J 4 bases short, with 16 bases between. The CDR3 contains 15 residues. CDR3 nucleotide sequence: TGTGCCAGCAGCCTCCGCGTAGGGGAGGGCACTGAAGCTTTCTTT. It specifies CASSLRVGEGTEAFF.

This chain joins TRBV5-4 and TRBJ2-2; TRBD2 matches at 14 bases. CDR1 is SGHNT and CDR2 is YYREEE in the germline V gene (reference sequence). The CDR3 contains 18 residues. The ends lost 3 bases at V and 1 base at J; junction bases unmatched: 5. The CDR3: CASSSGLAGGLNTGELFF. The DNA for the CDR3 is TGTGCCAGCAGCTCAGGACTAGCGGGAGGTTTGAACACCGGGGAGCTGTTTTTT.

This clone was observed a handful of times. The V gene is TRBV15, the J gene TRBJ1-2; D may be TRBD1 (5 bases). The V end was cut by 1 base, the J end by 8 bases, with 17 bases between. Germline V lookup: CDR1 LNHNV, CDR2 YYDKDF (reference sequence). The CDR3 spans 15 residues. The CDR3 here is CATSRGSGTAGGYTF. The CDR3 nucleotides are TGTGCCACCAGCAGAGGCTCCGGGACGGCGGGGGGCTACACCTTC. Supplemented by reference TRBV15 and TRBJ1-2, the full variable domain reads DAMVIQNPRYQVTQFGKPVTLSCSQTLNHNVMYWYQQKSSQAPKLLFHYYDKDFNNEADTPDNFQSRRPNTSFCFLDIRSPGLGDTAMYLCATSRGSGTAGGYTFGSGTRLTVV.

The CDR3 DNA reads as TGTGCCAGCTCACCGACGAGGGGGGGAGCAGATACGCAGTATTTT. This codes for CASSPTRGGADTQYF. This rearrangement joins TRBV18 to TRBJ2-3; tentative D call: TRBD2 (7 bases). Germline V CDR1 and CDR2: KGHSH, LQKENI. V lost 3 bases and J 4 bases, leaving 14 bases between the germline ends. The CDR3 is 15 amino acids. Full variable domain (rest looked up from reference TRBV18 and TRBJ2-3): NAGVMQNPRHLVRRRGQEARLRCSPMKGHSHVYWYRQLPEEGLKFMVYLQKENIIDESGMPKERFSAEFPKEGPSILRIQQVVRGDSAAYFCASSPTRGGADTQYFGPGTRLTVL.

This clone was observed once. The chain combines TRBV3-1 (or the pseudogene TRBV3-2) with TRBJ2-3, with 11 bases lining up with TRBD2. The V segment lost 1 base and the J segment 2 bases; nucleotides outside the gene matches: 2. The V gene's germline CDR1 is LGHDT and CDR2 YNNKEL (reference sequence). The CDR3 runs to 16 residues. CDR3 sequence reads: CASSQGTSGFTDTQYF. The CDR3 DNA sequence: TGTGCCAGCAGCCAAGGGACTAGCGGGTTCACAGATACGCAGTATTTT.

V usage is TRBV18 and J usage is TRBJ2-1; D call uncertain. Germline V lookup: CDR1 KGHSH, CDR2 LQKENI. This CDR3 region has 13 residues. Trimming left V 4 bases short and J 5 bases short, with 9 bases between. Here the CDR3 DNA reads TGTGCCAGCTCACGGCAAGAACACAATGAGCAGTTCTTC. This encodes CASSRQEHNEQFF.

The chain has TRBV28 and TRBJ1-6; D not certain. V lost 5 bases and J lost 9, with 14 bases in between. Germline loops: CDR1 MDHEN, CDR2 SYDVKM. This CDR3 contains 14 residues. CDR3 loop: CASSPGPVSSPLHF. CDR3 nucleotides: TGTGCCAGCAGTCCGGGTCCGGTTAGTTCACCCCTCCACTTT.

V and J are TRBV18 and TRBJ1-1; possibly TRBD1 for D (6 bases). Trimming removed 4 bases at V and 1 base at J, with 16 bases between. Per the germline V gene, CDR1 is KGHSH and CDR2 is LQKENI. This CDR3 region has 16 residues. The CDR3: CASSQSTGPTNTEAFF. CDR3 sequence (DNA): TGTGCCAGCTCACAATCGACAGGCCCGACGAACACTGAAGCTTTCTTT.

This clone was recorded once. The chain joins TRBV6-5 to TRBJ2-1; D remains unclear. The CDR3 spans 14 residues. The V end was cut by 6 bases, the J end by 4 bases, with 13 bases between. The germline gives CDR1 MNHEY, CDR2 SVGAGI. The DNA for the CDR3 is TGTGCCAGCAGCCCAGAGACTGAGTACAATGAGCAGTTCTTC. It yields the protein CASSPETEYNEQFF.

The chain couples TRBV18 to TRBJ2-7, with TRBD2 matching 11 bases. Germline loops: CDR1 KGHSH, CDR2 LQKENI. The J segment lost 6 bases and the V segment lost 3 bases, leaving 13 bases of the junction unmatched. The CDR3 totals 17 residues. CDR3 amino acids: CASSPLRLAGNSGEQYF. The CDR3 DNA follows: TGTGCCAGCTCACCGTTACGACTAGCGGGAAATTCGGGCGAGCAGTACTTC.

The gene calls are TRBV19 and TRBJ1-2; D is possibly TRBD1 (6 bases). V gave up 5 bases and J gave up 2 bases, with 15 bases separating them. The CDR3 sequence is 15 residues long. CDR1 and CDR2 (germline): LNHDA, SQIVND (reference sequence). This CDR3 reads CASSALGTSNYGYTF. The CDR3 DNA sequence: TGTGCCAGTAGTGCGTTGGGGACATCCAACTATGGCTACACCTTC. Supplemented by reference TRBV19 and TRBJ1-2, the full variable domain reads DGGITQSPKYLFRKEGQNVTLSCEQNLNHDAMYWYRQDPGQGLRLIYYSQIVNDFQKGDIAEGYSVSREKKESFPLTVTSAQKNPTAFYLCASSALGTSNYGYTFGSGTRLTVV.

V usage is TRBV5-1 and J usage is TRBJ1-1, with D perhaps TRBD1 (5 bases). Germline CDR1 and CDR2: SGHRS and YFSETQ. V dropped 0 bases and J dropped 0 bases, with 9 bases sitting between them. The CDR3 runs 15 residues. CDR3 in DNA: TGCGCCAGCAGCTTGGAAGGACACTTGAACACTGAAGCTTTCTTT. Protein product: CASSLEGHLNTEAFF.

This clone has just one count. The rearrangement joins TRBV6-5 to TRBJ2-3, with TRBD2 matching over 7 bases. CDR3 length: 15 amino acids. The ends lost 4 bases at V and 0 bases at J; junction bases unmatched: 4. Germline values: CDR1 MNHEY, CDR2 SVGAGI. The CDR3 region is CASSWGGESTDTQYF. The CDR3 bases are TGTGCCAGCAGTTGGGGGGGGGAAAGCACAGATACGCAGTATTTT.

The chain combines TRBV6-5 with TRBJ2-5; the D gene is possibly TRBD1 (6 bases). This CDR3 spans 13 amino acids. Trimming left V 5 bases short and J 7 bases short, with 14 bases between. Germline CDR1 is MNHEY and CDR2 is SVGAGI. CDR3 sequence: CASSRTGLGTQYF. CDR3 sequence (DNA): TGTGCCAGCAGTCGTACAGGGCTCGGGACCCAGTACTTC.

The rearrangement links TRBV9 to TRBJ2-1; 10 bases are shared with TRBD2. In germline, CDR1 is SGDLS, CDR2 YYNGEE. The CDR3 sequence is 13 residues long. CDR3 sequence reads: CAPSGRGYNEQFF. DNA of the CDR3: TGTGCTCCAAGCGGGAGGGGATACAATGAGCAGTTCTTC.

CDR3 sequence: CASTGTSLPGELFF. The CDR3 coding sequence is TGTGCCAGTACCGGGACTAGCCTTCCCGGGGAGCTGTTTTTT. The rearrangement uses TRBV19 and TRBJ2-2; 9 positions agree with TRBD2. This CDR3 has 14 residues. The J segment lost 6 bases and the V segment lost 7 bases, leaving 6 bases of the junction unmatched. The germline CDR1 and CDR2 sequences are LNHDA and SQIVND (reference sequence).